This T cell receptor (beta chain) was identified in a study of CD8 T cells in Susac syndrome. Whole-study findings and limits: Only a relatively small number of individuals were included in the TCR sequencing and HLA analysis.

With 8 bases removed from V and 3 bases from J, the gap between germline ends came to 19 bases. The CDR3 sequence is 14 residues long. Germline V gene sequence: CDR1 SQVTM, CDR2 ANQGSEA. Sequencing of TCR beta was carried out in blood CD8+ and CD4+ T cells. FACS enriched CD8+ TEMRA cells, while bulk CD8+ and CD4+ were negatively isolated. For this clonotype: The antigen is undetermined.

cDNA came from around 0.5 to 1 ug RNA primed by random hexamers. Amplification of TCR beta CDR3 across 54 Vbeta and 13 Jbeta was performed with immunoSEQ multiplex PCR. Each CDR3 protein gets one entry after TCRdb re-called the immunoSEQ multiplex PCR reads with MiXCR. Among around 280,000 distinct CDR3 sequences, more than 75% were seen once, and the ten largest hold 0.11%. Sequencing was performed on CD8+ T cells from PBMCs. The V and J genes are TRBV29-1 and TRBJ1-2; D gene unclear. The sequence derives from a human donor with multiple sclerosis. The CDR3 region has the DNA TGCAGCTTCCCCAGGCCCGGGAACCACTATGGCTACACCTTC. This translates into CSFPRPGNHYGYTF.